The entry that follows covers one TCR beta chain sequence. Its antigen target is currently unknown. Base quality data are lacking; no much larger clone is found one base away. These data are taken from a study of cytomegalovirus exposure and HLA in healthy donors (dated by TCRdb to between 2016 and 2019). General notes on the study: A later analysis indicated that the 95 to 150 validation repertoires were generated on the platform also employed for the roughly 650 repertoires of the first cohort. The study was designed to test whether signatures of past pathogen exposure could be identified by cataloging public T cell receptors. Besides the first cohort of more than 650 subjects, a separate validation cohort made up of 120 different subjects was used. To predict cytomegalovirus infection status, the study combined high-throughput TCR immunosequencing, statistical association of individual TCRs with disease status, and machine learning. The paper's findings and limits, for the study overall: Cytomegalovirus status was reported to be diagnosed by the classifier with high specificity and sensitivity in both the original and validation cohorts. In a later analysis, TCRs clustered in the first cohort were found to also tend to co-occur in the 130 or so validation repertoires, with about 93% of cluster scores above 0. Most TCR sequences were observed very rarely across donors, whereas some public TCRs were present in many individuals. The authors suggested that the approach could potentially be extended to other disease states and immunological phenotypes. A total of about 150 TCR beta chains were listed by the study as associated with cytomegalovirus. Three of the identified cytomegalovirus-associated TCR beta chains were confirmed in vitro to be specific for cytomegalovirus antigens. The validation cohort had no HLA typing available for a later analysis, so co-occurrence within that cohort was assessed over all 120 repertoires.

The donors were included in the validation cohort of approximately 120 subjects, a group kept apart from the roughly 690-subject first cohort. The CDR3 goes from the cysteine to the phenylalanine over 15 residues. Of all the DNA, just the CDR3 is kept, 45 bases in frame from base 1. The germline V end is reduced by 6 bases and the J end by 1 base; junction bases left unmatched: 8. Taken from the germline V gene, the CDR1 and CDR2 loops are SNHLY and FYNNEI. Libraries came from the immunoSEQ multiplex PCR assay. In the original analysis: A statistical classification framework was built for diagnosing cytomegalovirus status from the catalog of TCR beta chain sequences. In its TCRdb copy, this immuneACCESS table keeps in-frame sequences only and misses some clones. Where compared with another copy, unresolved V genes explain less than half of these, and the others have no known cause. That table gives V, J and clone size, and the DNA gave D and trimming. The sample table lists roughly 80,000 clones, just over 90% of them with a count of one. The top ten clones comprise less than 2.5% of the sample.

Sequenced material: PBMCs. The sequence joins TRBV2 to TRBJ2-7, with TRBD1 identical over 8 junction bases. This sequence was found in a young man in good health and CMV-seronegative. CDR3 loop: CASREDRVISYEQYF. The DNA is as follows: TGTGCCAGCAGGGAGGACAGGGTGATATCCTACGAGCAGTACTTC. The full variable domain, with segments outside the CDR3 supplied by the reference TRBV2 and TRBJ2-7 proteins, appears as EPEVTQTPSHQVTQMGQEVILRCVPISNHLYFYWYRQILGQKVEFLVSFYNNEISEKSEIFDDQFSVERPDGSNFTLKIRSTKLEDSAMYFCASREDRVISYEQYFGPGTRLTVT.